This TCR beta chain was identified during a study of blood T cell repertoires in COVID-19. The CDR3 is 17 residues long. Germline CDR1 reads ENHRY; CDR2 reads SYGVKD. The V end was cut by 7 bases, the J end by 6 bases, with 24 bases between. Original data processing: It was from reference gene primer amplification that nucleated cell counts were estimated. The table came from immunoSEQ multiplex PCR; TCRdb's copy has only in-frame clones and leaves some out. That table gives V, J and clone size, and the DNA gave D and trimming. This sample has 190,000 or so clones, with roughly 80% found just once. Individuals drawn from 24 US areas were roughly 18 to 95 years old.

The material sequenced was PBMCs or T cells enriched from blood (not recorded which). The clonotype comes from a man between 35 and 55 years old who had recovered from COVID-19. The chain joins TRBV10-3 to TRBJ2-2, with D possibly TRBD2 on 6 matching bases. Here the CDR3 reads CAITRSRDSAAAGELFF. Written as DNA, the CDR3 is TGTGCCATCACCCGATCCCGGGACTCCGCCGCCGCCGGGGAGCTGTTTTTT.